The present TCR beta chain was sequenced within a study of T cells and Merkel cell carcinoma outcomes. Study conclusions and caveats: In Merkel cell carcinoma, repertoire and T-cell density reportedly predicted outcomes.

About this clone itself: Its antigen is currently unknown.

Sequenced by immunoSEQ multiplex PCR; TCRdb stores in-frame clones only, minus some. The sample holds under 20,000 clones, around 86% seen once. The CDR3 is 14 residues long. V lost 2 bases and J lost 2; bases outside the gene matches: 2. Germline CDR1 LGHNA, CDR2 YNFKEQ. This chain uses TRBV4-2 with TRBJ2-5; TRBD1 matches 7 bases. The sample taken for sequencing was tumor tissue from Merkel cell carcinoma. This receptor was obtained from a human donor with Merkel cell carcinoma. CDR3 sequence (DNA): TGTGCCAGCAGCCAACACAGGGGACAAGAGACCCAGTACTTC. Its protein is CASSQHRGQETQYF.